This entry concerns a single T cell receptor beta chain. This clonotype was detected many times. This clone's antigen is unknown. No base-level quality is on record; no much larger clone is a single base apart. These data belong to a study of CXCR3 chemokines and chemotherapy response in bladder cancer (dated 2022 in TCRdb). In the study overall: The study set out to examine whether the activity of the CXCR3 chemokine system within tumors predicted response to chemotherapy in human bladder cancer.

Library preparation employed PCR. The instrument given in TCRdb is Illumina HiSeq 2500. The raw public data were reprocessed by TCRdb itself: fastp quality trimming at Q25, MiXCR clonotype calling, in-frame beta chains only. Rows merge per CDR3 protein into single entries with the most common DNA and genes. In all, the sample holds 8,000 or so distinct CDR3 sequences, and roughly 12% of those were seen once. The ten largest clones add up to roughly 16% of the sample. The CDR3 holds 12 amino acids from the cysteine to the phenylalanine. Only the CDR3 region is kept as DNA, spanning 36 bases read in frame from base 1. V is shortened by 1 base, J by 6 bases, and the region joining them spans 6 bases. CDR1 and CDR2 (GTSNPN, SVGIG) derive from the germline V gene (reference sequence).

In this chain, TRBV30 is recombined with TRBJ2-2; there is no confident call for the D gene. This TCR was recovered from a human donor with bladder cancer that responded to neoadjuvant chemotherapy. Sampling took place from a patient whose treatment included neoadjuvant chemotherapy. CDR3 protein: CAWSGSSGELFF. The DNA reads TGTGCCTGGAGTGGTAGCTCCGGGGAGCTGTTTTTT.